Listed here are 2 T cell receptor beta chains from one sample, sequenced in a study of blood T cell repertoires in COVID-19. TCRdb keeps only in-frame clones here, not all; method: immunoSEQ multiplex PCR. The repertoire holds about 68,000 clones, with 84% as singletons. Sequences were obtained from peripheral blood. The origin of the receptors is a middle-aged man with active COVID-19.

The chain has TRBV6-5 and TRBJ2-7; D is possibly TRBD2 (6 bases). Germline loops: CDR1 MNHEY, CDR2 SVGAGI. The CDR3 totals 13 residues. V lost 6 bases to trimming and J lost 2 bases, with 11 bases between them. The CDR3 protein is CASRGGTAYEQYF. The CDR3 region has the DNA TGTGCCAGCAGGGGGGGAACCGCCTACGAGCAGTACTTC.

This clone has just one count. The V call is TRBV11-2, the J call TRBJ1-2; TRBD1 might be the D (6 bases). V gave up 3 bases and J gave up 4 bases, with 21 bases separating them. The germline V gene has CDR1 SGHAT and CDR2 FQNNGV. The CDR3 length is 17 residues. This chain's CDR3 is CASSFPGTSKVSYGYTF. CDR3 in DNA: TGTGCCAGCAGCTTTCCCGGGACATCCAAGGTCAGCTATGGCTACACCTTC. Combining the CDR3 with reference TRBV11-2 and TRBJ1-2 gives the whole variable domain EAGVAQSPRYKIIEKRQSVAFWCNPISGHATLYWYQQILGQGPKLLIQFQNNGVVDDSQLPKDRFSAERLKGVDSTLKIQPAKLEDSAVYLCASSFPGTSKVSYGYTFGSGTRLTVV.